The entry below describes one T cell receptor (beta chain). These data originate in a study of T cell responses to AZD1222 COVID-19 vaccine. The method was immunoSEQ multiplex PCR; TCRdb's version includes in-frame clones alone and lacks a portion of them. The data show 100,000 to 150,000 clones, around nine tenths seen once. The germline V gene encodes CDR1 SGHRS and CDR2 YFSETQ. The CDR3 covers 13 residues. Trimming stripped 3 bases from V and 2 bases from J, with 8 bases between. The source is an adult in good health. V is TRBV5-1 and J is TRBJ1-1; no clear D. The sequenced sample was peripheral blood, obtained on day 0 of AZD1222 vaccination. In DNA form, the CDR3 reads TGCGCCAGCAGCTCCCAATACAACACTGAAGCTTTCTTT. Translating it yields CASSSQYNTEAFF. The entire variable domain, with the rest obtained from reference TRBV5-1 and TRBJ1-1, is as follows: KAGVTQTPRYLIKTRGQQVTLSCSPISGHRSVSWYQQTPGQGLQFLFEYFSETQRNKGNFPGRFSGRQFSNSRSEMNVSTLELGDSALYLCASSSQYNTEAFFGQGTRLTVV.